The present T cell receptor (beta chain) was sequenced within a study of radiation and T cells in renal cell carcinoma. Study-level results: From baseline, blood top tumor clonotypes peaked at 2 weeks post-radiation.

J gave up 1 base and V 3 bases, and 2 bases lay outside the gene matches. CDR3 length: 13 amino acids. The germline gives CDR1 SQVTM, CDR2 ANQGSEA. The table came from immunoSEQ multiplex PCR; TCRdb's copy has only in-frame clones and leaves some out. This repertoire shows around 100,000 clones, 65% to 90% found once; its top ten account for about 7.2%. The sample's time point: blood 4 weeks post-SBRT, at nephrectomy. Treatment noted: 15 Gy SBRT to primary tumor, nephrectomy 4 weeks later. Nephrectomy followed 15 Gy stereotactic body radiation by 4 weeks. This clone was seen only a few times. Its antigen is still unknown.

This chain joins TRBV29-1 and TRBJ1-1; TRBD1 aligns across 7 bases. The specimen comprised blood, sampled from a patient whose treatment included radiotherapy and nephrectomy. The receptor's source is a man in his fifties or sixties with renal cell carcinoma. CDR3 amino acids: CSVETGWNTEAFF. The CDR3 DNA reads TGCAGCGTTGAGACAGGGTGGAACACTGAAGCTTTCTTT.